The 22 T cell receptor beta chains below all came from one sample that was sequenced in a study of blood T cell repertoires in COVID-19. Sequenced by immunoSEQ multiplex PCR; TCRdb stores in-frame clones only, minus some. The sample includes 70,000 to 95,000 clones, approximately 80% of them seen just once. The sequencing input was peripheral blood. The receptor set was obtained from a human donor in a cohort sampled during active COVID-19.

A few counts support this clone. The rearrangement joins TRBV5-1 to TRBJ1-6; TRBD1 aligns across 9 bases. In germline, CDR1 is SGHRS, CDR2 YFSETQ. CDR3 size: 15 residues. The trim removed 3 bases at V and 7 bases at J, leaving 5 bases unmatched. Here the CDR3 reads CASSSGQGQNSPLHF. The CDR3 nucleotides are TGCGCCAGCAGCTCCGGACAGGGGCAAAATTCACCCCTCCACTTT.

V usage is TRBV15 and J usage is TRBJ1-5, with TRBD1 as a possible D gene (5 bases). CDR1 and CDR2 (germline): LNHNV, YYDKDF (reference sequence). Deletions cut 0 bases from V and 8 bases from J, with 14 bases between. This CDR3 is built from 15 residues. CDR3 in amino acids: CATSRDLYPGEPQHF. As DNA, the CDR3 is TGTGCCACCAGCAGAGATCTTTATCCGGGGGAGCCCCAGCATTTT.

The gene calls are TRBV19 and TRBJ2-5; D not certain. The CDR3 is 13 residues long. Germline loops: CDR1 LNHDA, CDR2 SQIVND (reference sequence). Trimming removed 6 bases at V and 0 bases at J, with 8 bases between. The CDR3 here is CASSLNYQETQYF. CDR3 sequence (DNA): TGTGCCAGTAGCCTGAACTACCAAGAGACCCAGTACTTC.

V is TRBV4-3 and J is TRBJ2-3; 7 bases map to TRBD2. Germline V gene data show CDR1 as LGHNA and CDR2 as YSLEER. The CDR3 covers 16 residues. V lost 1 base, J lost 3 bases, and 7 bases stayed unmatched. The CDR3 here is CASSQVGGGGTDTQYF. CDR3 in DNA: TGCGCCAGCAGCCAAGTCGGCGGGGGAGGAACAGATACGCAGTATTTT.

This chain uses TRBV18 with TRBJ1-1; TRBD1 might be the D (6 bases). There are 13 residues in the CDR3. Trimming removed 5 bases at V and 6 bases at J, with 13 bases between. Germline CDR1 and CDR2: KGHSH and LQKENI. This CDR3 is CASSFRQEAEAFF. As DNA, the CDR3 is TGTGCCAGCTCATTCCGACAGGAGGCTGAAGCTTTCTTT.

The V call is TRBV2, the J call TRBJ1-2; D is undetermined. V shed 2 bases and J shed 7 bases, with 8 bases lying between them. Germline V CDR1 and CDR2: SNHLY, FYNNEI. The CDR3 covers 12 residues. The DNA for the CDR3 is TGTGCCAGCAGTGAAATAGCAGCTGGCTACACCTTC. Translated, it gives CASSEIAAGYTF. The full variable domain, completed using reference TRBV2 and TRBJ1-2, is EPEVTQTPSHQVTQMGQEVILRCVPISNHLYFYWYRQILGQKVEFLVSFYNNEISEKSEIFDDQFSVERPDGSNFTLKIRSTKLEDSAMYFCASSEIAAGYTFGSGTRLTVV.

The chain recombines TRBV6-5 with TRBJ1-5; perhaps TRBD1 as D (5 bases). The CDR3 runs to 15 residues. Germline V CDR1 and CDR2: MNHEY, SVGAGI. The V and J ends lost 6 bases and 4 bases respectively, with 16 bases between them. The CDR3 sequence is CASSRTPPPNQPQHF. The CDR3 DNA sequence: TGTGCCAGCAGCCGGACACCACCCCCTAATCAGCCCCAGCATTTT.

The gene calls are TRBV19 and TRBJ1-5; D unclear. CDR1 LNHDA and CDR2 SQIVND come from the germline V gene (reference sequence). The V end lost 1 base, the J end lost 3 bases, and 10 bases lay between the germline ends. The CDR3 consists of 15 residues. CDR3 sequence reads: CASSIGRVFNQPQHF. CDR3 coding DNA: TGTGCCAGTAGTATAGGGAGGGTCTTCAATCAGCCCCAGCATTTT.

The chain uses TRBV7-2 and TRBJ2-4, with D unclear. The germline CDR1 and CDR2 sequences are SGHTA and FQGNSA. The CDR3 loop spans 14 amino acids. V dropped 5 bases and J dropped 1 base, with 9 bases sitting between them. Written as DNA, the CDR3 is TGTGCCAGCAGCCCCATGAGGGCCAAAAACATTCAGTACTTC. It translates to CASSPMRAKNIQYF.

The chain combines TRBV9 with TRBJ2-1; 9 bases agree with TRBD2. Trimming removed 0 bases from V and 4 bases from J; junction bases left unmatched: 2. The germline gives CDR1 SGDLS, CDR2 YYNGEE. This CDR3 has 15 amino acids. For the CDR3, the DNA is TGTGCCAGCAGCGTAGCTCTAGCGGGGTACAATGAGCAGTTCTTC. It encodes CASSVALAGYNEQFF.

This clone was seen only once. The chain has TRBV2 and TRBJ1-6; 7 nucleotides align to TRBD1. V was clipped by 10 bases and J by 8 bases; unmatched bases: 8. The CDR3 runs 13 residues. The germline gives CDR1 SNHLY, CDR2 FYNNEI. The CDR3 is CATQEQGDSPLHF. The CDR3 nucleotides are TGTGCCACACAGGAGCAGGGGGATTCACCCCTCCACTTT.

The chain couples TRBV7-2 to TRBJ1-5; 7 positions match TRBD1. Germline-derived CDR1 and CDR2 are SGHTA and FQGNSA. V lost 4 bases, J lost 2 bases, and 2 bases stayed unmatched. CDR3 length: 14 residues. The CDR3 loop is CASSYDRGNQPQHF. CDR3 sequence (DNA): TGTGCCAGCAGCTACGACAGGGGCAATCAGCCCCAGCATTTT. The variable domain in full, completed from reference TRBV7-2 and TRBJ1-5, reads GAGVSQSPSNKVTEKGKDVELRCDPISGHTALYWYRQSLGQGLEFLIYFQGNSAPDKSGLPSDRFSAERTGGSVSTLTIQRTQQEDSAVYLCASSYDRGNQPQHFGDGTRLSIL.

V gene TRBV6-5 combines with J gene TRBJ2-5; tentative D call: TRBD2 (5 bases). This CDR3 is built from 14 residues. Germline values: CDR1 MNHEY, CDR2 SVGAGI. V lost 6 bases and J lost 1, with 12 bases in between. In DNA, the CDR3 is TGTGCCAGCAGGGCTGGGAGTTCCCAAGAGACCCAGTACTTC. Its protein product is CASRAGSSQETQYF.

The chain carries TRBV5-1 and TRBJ1-2; possible D gene TRBD1, 5 bases. CDR3 length: 17 residues. The V end lost 0 bases, the J end lost 7 bases, and 22 bases lay between the germline ends. Germline CDR1 SGHRS, CDR2 YFSETQ. The chain's CDR3 is CASSLALAATAISGYTF. The CDR3 DNA sequence: TGCGCCAGCAGCTTGGCCCTAGCGGCGACAGCAATTTCTGGCTACACCTTC.

The chain uses TRBV5-1 and TRBJ1-1; TRBD1 might be the D (5 bases). Trimming cost V 4 bases and J 7 bases, with 14 bases left between them. Germline V gene sequence: CDR1 SGHRS, CDR2 YFSETQ. The CDR3 contains 13 residues. The CDR3, as DNA: TGCGCCAGCAGCCTAGACAGAAACTATGAAGCTTTCTTT. It translates to CASSLDRNYEAFF.

The chain employs TRBV7-2 and TRBJ2-1, with 11 bases that match TRBD1. Germline loops: CDR1 SGHTA, CDR2 FQGNSA. The V gene end was trimmed by 3 bases and the J gene end by 8 bases; junction bases not matched to a gene: 3. The CDR3 runs to 14 residues. The CDR3 is CASSFRTGGDEQFF. CDR3 sequence (DNA): TGTGCCAGCAGCTTTCGGACAGGGGGCGATGAGCAGTTCTTC.

The chain is built from TRBV5-6 and TRBJ2-7; 7 nucleotides line up with TRBD1. This CDR3 has 14 residues. Germline trimming cut 0 bases from V and 1 base from J; bases unmatched to any gene: 1. CDR1 SGHDT and CDR2 YYEEEE come from the germline V gene. CDR3 nucleotides: TGTGCCAGCAGCTTGGGACAGGGATCCTACGAGCAGTACTTC. Translated, it gives CASSLGQGSYEQYF.

The chain joins TRBV5-1 to TRBJ2-7; 8 bases fit TRBD1. This CDR3 comprises 15 residues. Germline values: CDR1 SGHRS, CDR2 YFSETQ. V gave up 2 bases and J gave up 7 bases; unmatched junction bases: 11. The CDR3 loop is CASSFGTGLRGEQYF. The CDR3, as DNA: TGCGCCAGCAGCTTTGGGACAGGCCTTAGGGGTGAGCAGTACTTC. The full variable domain, with the rest looked up from reference TRBV5-1 and TRBJ2-7, is KAGVTQTPRYLIKTRGQQVTLSCSPISGHRSVSWYQQTPGQGLQFLFEYFSETQRNKGNFPGRFSGRQFSNSRSEMNVSTLELGDSALYLCASSFGTGLRGEQYFGPGTRLTVT.

This clone was counted a few times. The genes are TRBV5-1 and TRBJ2-5, with 13 bases matching TRBD2. The CDR3 spans 19 residues. J was trimmed by 1 base and V by 1 base; bases with no gene match: 10. Germline V lookup: CDR1 SGHRS, CDR2 YFSETQ. The CDR3 spells CASSLSKTSGGTTQETQYF. CDR3 bases: TGCGCCAGCAGCTTGTCTAAGACTAGCGGGGGGACTACCCAAGAGACCCAGTACTTC. Filled out from reference TRBV5-1 and TRBJ2-5, the complete variable domain reads KAGVTQTPRYLIKTRGQQVTLSCSPISGHRSVSWYQQTPGQGLQFLFEYFSETQRNKGNFPGRFSGRQFSNSRSEMNVSTLELGDSALYLCASSLSKTSGGTTQETQYFGPGTRLLVL.

The chain uses TRBV29-1 and TRBJ1-1; tentatively, D is TRBD1 (5 bases). Germline V gene data show CDR1 as SQVTM and CDR2 as ANQGSEA. V was clipped by 0 bases and J by 3 bases, with 20 bases between them. The CDR3 contains 17 residues. Here the CDR3 reads CSVEDGAGRALDTEAFF. In DNA form, the CDR3 reads TGCAGCGTTGAAGATGGGGCAGGAAGGGCATTGGACACTGAAGCTTTCTTT. Full variable domain (rest looked up from reference TRBV29-1 and TRBJ1-1): SAVISQKPSRDICQRGTSLTIQCQVDSQVTMMFWYRQQPGQSLTLIATANQGSEATYESGFVIDKFPISRPNLTFSTLTVSNMSPEDSSIYLCSVEDGAGRALDTEAFFGQGTRLTVV.

The rearrangement joins TRBV6-5 to TRBJ2-2; D remains ambiguous. Trimming took off 0 bases at V and 4 bases at J, with 12 bases between the two ends. In germline, CDR1 is MNHEY, CDR2 SVGAGI. CDR3 length equals 16 residues. CDR3 region: CASSYSSFRSTGELFF. The CDR3 DNA reads as TGTGCCAGCAGTTACTCCTCTTTTCGGAGCACCGGGGAGCTGTTTTTT.

For the CDR3, the DNA is TGTGCCAGCAAGGAAGGCGTGAGGACCGGGGAGCTGTTTTTT. Residues: CASKEGVRTGELFF. The V and J genes are TRBV6-5 and TRBJ2-2; D is unclear. Trimming cost V 7 bases and J 5 bases, with 14 bases left between them. Germline values: CDR1 MNHEY, CDR2 SVGAGI. The CDR3 is 14 residues long.